These 11 T cell receptor beta chains came from one sample sequenced in a study of shared clonotypes between healthy human individuals. Using immunoSEQ multiplex PCR, the repertoire was profiled, and TCRdb retains in-frame clones only, with some absent. The sample includes 2 million to 2.5 million clones, approximately 93% of them seen just once. The sample consisted of naive CD4+ T cells from PBMCs. The subset denotes: CD45RA+ positively selected. All receptors derive from a man aged 18-30 years in good health. Some clones in this sample may be carry-over from other donors' samples.

The genes are TRBV5-8 and TRBJ2-1; 9 nucleotides match TRBD2. The trim removed 0 bases at V and 3 bases at J, leaving 4 bases unmatched. CDR3 size: 16 residues. CDR1 is SGHTS, CDR2 YDEGEE, per germline. The CDR3 spells CASSLARLADYNEQFF. The CDR3 DNA follows: TGTGCCAGCAGCTTGGCGAGACTAGCGGACTACAATGAGCAGTTCTTC.

The chain joins TRBV20-1 to TRBJ2-3; 7 bases line up with TRBD1. The V segment lost 6 bases and the J segment 3 bases; nucleotides outside the gene matches: 0. The germline CDR1 and CDR2 sequences are DFQATT and SNEGSKA (reference sequence). This CDR3 has 11 amino acids. The CDR3, as DNA: TGCAGTGCGGACAGGACAGATACGCAGTATTTT. As protein: CSADRTDTQYF.

Remarks on this clone: Within the sample, other DNA sequences also encode this same CDR3. The V gene is TRBV18, the J gene TRBJ1-1; the D is unclear. The CDR3 length is 14 residues. Germline CDR1 reads KGHSH; CDR2 reads LQKENI. Trimming pared 1 base from V and 4 bases from J, leaving 10 bases between. The CDR3 sequence: CASSPQGLGTEAFF. CDR3 bases: TGTGCCAGCTCACCACAGGGTTTAGGCACTGAAGCTTTCTTT.

The chain carries TRBV4-3 and TRBJ2-2; D is ambiguous. Trimming stripped 1 base from V and 13 bases from J, with 10 bases between. Germline CDR1 reads LGHNA; CDR2 reads YSLEER. The CDR3 consists of 12 residues. CDR3: CASSQGEGRLFF. CDR3 DNA sequence: TGCGCCAGCAGCCAAGGGGAAGGACGGCTGTTTTTT.

This sequence joins TRBV6-1 and TRBJ2-6; D is unresolved. Between the trimmed V and J ends, which lost 7 bases and 4 bases, there was a span of 11 bases. This CDR3 comprises 14 residues. Germline-derived CDR1 and CDR2 are MNHNS and SASEGT. CDR3 DNA sequence: TGTGCCAGCACCCGAACGGCAGGGGCCAACGTCCTGACTTTC. This codes for CASTRTAGANVLTF.

The rearrangement links TRBV29-1 to TRBJ1-2, with D unresolved. The germline V gene has CDR1 SQVTM and CDR2 ANQGSEA. Trimming cost V 1 base and J 6 bases, with 9 bases left between them. The CDR3 contains 12 residues. The DNA of the CDR3 is TGCAGCGTTGAAGGGGGAGTCAATGGCTACACCTTC. As protein: CSVEGGVNGYTF.

V usage is TRBV27 and J usage is TRBJ2-1; 7 bases match TRBD2. With V trimmed by 6 bases and J by 4 bases, 3 bases remained unmatched. Germline V gene lookup returns CDR1 MNHEY and CDR2 SMNVEV (reference sequence). The CDR3 consists of 13 residues. The DNA for the CDR3 is TGTGCCAGCAGACTAGCGAGATACAATGAGCAGTTCTTC. As protein: CASRLARYNEQFF.

V is TRBV10-3 and J is TRBJ2-7; 7 nucleotides align to TRBD2. Germline assignment: CDR1 ENHRY and CDR2 SYGVKD. The CDR3 is 13 residues long. V lost 10 bases to trimming and J lost 4 bases; unmatched junction nucleotides: 10. CDR3 coding DNA: TGTGCCACAGCCCCCCAAGCGGGATACGAGCAGTACTTC. Translation: CATAPQAGYEQYF.

The J gene is TRBJ2-7, the V gene TRBV6-4, with unresolved D. V was trimmed by 4 bases and J by 2 bases, leaving 27 bases between them. The length of the CDR3 is 19 residues. The V gene's germline CDR1 is MRHNA and CDR2 SNTAGT. The CDR3 protein is CASSAVASVRAESTYEQYF. CDR3 nucleotide sequence: TGTGCCAGCAGTGCTGTCGCATCGGTAAGGGCCGAATCAACCTACGAGCAGTACTTC.

The rearrangement joins TRBV7-2 to TRBJ2-7; 7 positions match TRBD2. Germline V CDR1 and CDR2: SGHTA, FQGNSA. The trim removed 5 bases at V and 4 bases at J, leaving 8 bases unmatched. This CDR3 contains 14 residues. The CDR3 DNA follows: TGTGCCAGCAGCCCCCCGGGACTACAATACGAGCAGTACTTC. Residues: CASSPPGLQYEQYF.

In this sample, this clone turned up once. V is TRBV18 and J is TRBJ1-3; D uncertain. CDR3 length equals 13 residues. V shed 5 bases and J shed 5 bases, with 10 bases lying between them. CDR1 and CDR2 (germline): KGHSH, LQKENI. Here the CDR3 reads CASSGQLRNTIYF. CDR3 nucleotide sequence: TGTGCCAGCTCAGGGCAGCTGAGAAACACCATATATTTT.